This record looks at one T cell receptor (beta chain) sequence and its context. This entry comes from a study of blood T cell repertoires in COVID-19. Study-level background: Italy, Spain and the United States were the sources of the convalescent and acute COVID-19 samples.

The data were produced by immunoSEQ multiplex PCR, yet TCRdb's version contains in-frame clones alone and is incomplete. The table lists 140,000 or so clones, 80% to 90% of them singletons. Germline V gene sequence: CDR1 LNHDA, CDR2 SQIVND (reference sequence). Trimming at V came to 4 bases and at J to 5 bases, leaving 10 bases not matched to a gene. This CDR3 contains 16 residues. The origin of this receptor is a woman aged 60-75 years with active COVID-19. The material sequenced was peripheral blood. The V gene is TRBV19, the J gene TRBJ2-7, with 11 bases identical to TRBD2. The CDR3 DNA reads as TGTGCCAGTAGTAGGCGGTCTAGCGGGAGGACAGACGAGCAGTACTTC. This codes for CASSRRSSGRTDEQYF.